Included here is one TCR beta chain sequence, with context. These data come from a study of blood T cell repertoires in COVID-19. Assay used: immunoSEQ multiplex PCR; TCRdb lists only in-frame clones, some missing. The repertoire consists of roughly 140,000 clones, with 90% occurring once and the leading ten covering about 11%. The germline V gene has CDR1 SGDLS and CDR2 YYNGEE. V dropped 1 base and J dropped 2 bases, with 7 bases sitting between them. The CDR3 spans 14 residues. The clonotype originates from a woman over 75 with acute or convalescent COVID-19. The V gene is TRBV9, the J gene TRBJ2-1; D unresolved. Sequenced input: peripheral blood. The CDR3 loop is CASSVTDTYNEQFF. The CDR3 bases are TGTGCCAGCAGCGTAACAGACACCTACAATGAGCAGTTCTTC.